The clone carrying this T cell receptor (beta chain) was seen a handful of times. What it recognizes is unknown. The entry originates in a study of T cells after yellow fever vaccination. Whole-study results and caveats: A small proportion of clonotypes was detected in both the CD4 and CD8 compartments. Most primary-vaccination clones recurred post-booster (roughly 96% CD4, around 88% CD8). From the bulk population, abundant clonotypes could contaminate and appear within FACS-sorted repertoires.

V trimming: 3 bases; J trimming: 3 bases; junction bases outside the gene matches: 1. The CDR3 covers 13 residues. Germline loops: CDR1 SGHVS, CDR2 FNYEAQ. TCRdb re-analysed the 5' RACE reads in MiXCR, keeping a single row per CDR3 protein. Of 400,000 or so distinct CDR3 sequences in the sample, over 5% are singletons; the top ten hold about 15%. The sequence came from a man aged 30 to 39 who received the YFV17D yellow fever vaccine. The chain has TRBV7-6 and TRBJ2-7; 8 bases are a match to TRBD2. The sequenced sample was PBMCs, obtained 5 days after the yellow fever booster vaccination. The DNA for the CDR3 is TGTGCCAGCAGCTTTAGCGGGGACTACGAGCAGTACTTC. It specifies CASSFSGDYEQYF.